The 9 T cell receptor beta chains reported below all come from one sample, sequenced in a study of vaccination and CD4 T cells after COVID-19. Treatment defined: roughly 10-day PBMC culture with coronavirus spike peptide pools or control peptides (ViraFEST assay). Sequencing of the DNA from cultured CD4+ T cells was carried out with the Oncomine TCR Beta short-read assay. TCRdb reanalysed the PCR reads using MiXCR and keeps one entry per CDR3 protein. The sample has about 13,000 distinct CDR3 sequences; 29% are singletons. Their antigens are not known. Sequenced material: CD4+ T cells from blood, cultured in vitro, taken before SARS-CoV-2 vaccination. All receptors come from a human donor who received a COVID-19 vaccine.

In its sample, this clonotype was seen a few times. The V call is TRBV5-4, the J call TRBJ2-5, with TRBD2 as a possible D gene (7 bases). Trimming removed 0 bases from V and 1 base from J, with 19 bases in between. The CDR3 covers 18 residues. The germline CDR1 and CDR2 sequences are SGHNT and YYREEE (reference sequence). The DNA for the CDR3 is TGTGCCAGCAGCTTGGGCTGGGGGGCTAGCGGAAGCCAAGAGACCCAGTACTTC. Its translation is CASSLGWGASGSQETQYF.

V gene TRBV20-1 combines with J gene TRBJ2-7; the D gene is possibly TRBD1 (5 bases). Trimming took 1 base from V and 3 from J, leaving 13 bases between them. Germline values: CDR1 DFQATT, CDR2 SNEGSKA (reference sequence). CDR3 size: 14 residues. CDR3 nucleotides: TGCAGTGCTAGAGGTAGACAGACCCACTACGAGCAGTACTTC. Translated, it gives CSARGRQTHYEQYF.

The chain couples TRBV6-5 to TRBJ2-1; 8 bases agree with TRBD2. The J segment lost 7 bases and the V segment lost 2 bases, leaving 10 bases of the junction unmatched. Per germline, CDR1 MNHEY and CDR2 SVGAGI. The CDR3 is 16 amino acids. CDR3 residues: CASSYRSGATWNEQFF. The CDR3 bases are TGTGCCAGCAGTTACCGTAGCGGGGCGACGTGGAATGAGCAGTTCTTC.

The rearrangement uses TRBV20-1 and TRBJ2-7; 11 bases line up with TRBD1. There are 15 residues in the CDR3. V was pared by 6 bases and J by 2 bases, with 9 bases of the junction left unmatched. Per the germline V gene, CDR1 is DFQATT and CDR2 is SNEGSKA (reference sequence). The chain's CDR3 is CSAEDLGQGAYEQYF. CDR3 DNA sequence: TGCAGTGCGGAAGACCTGGGACAGGGGGCCTACGAGCAGTACTTC.

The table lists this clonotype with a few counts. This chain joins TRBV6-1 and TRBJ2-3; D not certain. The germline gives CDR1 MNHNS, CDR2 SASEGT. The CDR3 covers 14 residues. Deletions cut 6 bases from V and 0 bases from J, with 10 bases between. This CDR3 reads CASSPPDSTDTQYF. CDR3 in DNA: TGTGCCAGCAGCCCTCCCGATAGCACAGATACGCAGTATTTT.

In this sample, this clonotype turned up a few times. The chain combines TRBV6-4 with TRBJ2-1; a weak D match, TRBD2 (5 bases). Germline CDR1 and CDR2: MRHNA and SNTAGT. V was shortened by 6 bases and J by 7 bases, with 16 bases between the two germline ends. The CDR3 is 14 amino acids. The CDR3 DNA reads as TGTGCCAGCAGCCTAGCCAGCGAAGGGAATGAGCAGTTCTTC. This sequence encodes CASSLASEGNEQFF.

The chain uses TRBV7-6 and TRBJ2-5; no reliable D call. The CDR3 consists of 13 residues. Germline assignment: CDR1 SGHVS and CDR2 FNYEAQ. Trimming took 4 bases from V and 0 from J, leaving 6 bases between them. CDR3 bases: TGTGCCAGCAGCTCATCCAACCAAGAGACCCAGTACTTC. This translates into CASSSSNQETQYF.

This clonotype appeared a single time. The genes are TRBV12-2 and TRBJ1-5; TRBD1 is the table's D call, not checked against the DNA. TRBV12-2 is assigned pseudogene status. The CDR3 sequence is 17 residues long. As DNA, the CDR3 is TGTGCAAGTCGCTTCGAGTCGAAAGGGGGTCCCAATCAGCCCCAGCATTTT. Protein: CASRFESKGGPNQPQHF.

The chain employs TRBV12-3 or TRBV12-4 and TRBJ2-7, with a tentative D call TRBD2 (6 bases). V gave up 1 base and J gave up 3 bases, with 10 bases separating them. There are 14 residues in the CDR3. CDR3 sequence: CASSLGVSGYEQYF. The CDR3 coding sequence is TGTGCCAGCAGTTTAGGGGTTAGCGGCTACGAGCAGTACTTC.